This T cell receptor beta chain was obtained from a study of response to subunit inactivated influenza vaccine. Findings and limits, study-wide: That few new T cells are recruited by each seasonal influenza vaccination was the authors' suggestion.

This clonotype was seen at least ten times. Its antigen remains unknown. TCRdb reprocessed the RT-PCR reads via MiXCR and lists one record per CDR3 protein. Of over 750,000 distinct CDR3 sequences listed, less than 25% were seen once; the top ten hold 10%. CDR1 and CDR2 (germline): DFQATT, SNEGSKA (reference sequence). Trimming shortened V by 0 bases and J by 2 bases, and 13 bases separated the two germline ends. The CDR3 has 16 residues. The J gene is TRBJ2-2, the V gene TRBV20-1; D gene unclear. Sequences were derived from PBMCs from blood, sampled 5 days after vaccination. This clonotype originated in a man aged 50 or older who received an inactivated influenza vaccine. For the CDR3, the DNA is TGCAGTGCTAGAGATAAGAAGCAGAGTAACACCGGGGAGCTGTTTTTT. This codes for CSARDKKQSNTGELFF.